This record covers a single T cell receptor (beta chain). CDR3 size: 14 residues. V dropped 6 bases and J dropped 4; count of bases not matched to a gene: 8. Germline assignment: CDR1 ENHRY and CDR2 SYGVKD. Original processing notes: How many nucleated cells were present was estimated from reference gene primer amplification. Data came from immunoSEQ multiplex PCR; TCRdb stores just in-frame clones and leaves some out. The DNA was the basis for D and trimming; V, J and clone size are from that table. Among 410,000 or so clones, 75% to 90% were seen once, and the ten largest hold 1.4% to 1.5%. The data originate from a study of blood T cell repertoires in COVID-19. Study summary: In each case, the material was cDNA or gDNA derived from T cells, B-cell-depleted T cells, or PBMCs.

This TCR was sampled from a woman aged 25 to 39 with active or convalescent COVID-19. Sequencing used peripheral blood. The rearrangement links TRBV10-3 to TRBJ2-5, with 7 nucleotides matching TRBD1. CDR3 region: CAISHDRERETQYF. The DNA for the CDR3 is TGTGCCATCAGCCACGACAGGGAGAGAGAGACCCAGTACTTC.